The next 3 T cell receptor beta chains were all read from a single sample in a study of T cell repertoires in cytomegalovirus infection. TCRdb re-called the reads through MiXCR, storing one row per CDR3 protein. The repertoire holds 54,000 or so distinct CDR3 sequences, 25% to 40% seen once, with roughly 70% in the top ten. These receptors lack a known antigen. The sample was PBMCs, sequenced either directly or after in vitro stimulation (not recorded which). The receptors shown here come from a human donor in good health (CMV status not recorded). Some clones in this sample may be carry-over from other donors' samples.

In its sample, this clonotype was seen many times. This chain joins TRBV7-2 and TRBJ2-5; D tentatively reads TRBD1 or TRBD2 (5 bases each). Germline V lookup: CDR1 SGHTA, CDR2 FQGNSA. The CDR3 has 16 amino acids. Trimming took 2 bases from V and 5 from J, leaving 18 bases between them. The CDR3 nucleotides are TGTGCCAGCAGCTTATCCGGGGCATCCGGTAGGGAGACCCAGTACTTC. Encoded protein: CASSLSGASGRETQYF.

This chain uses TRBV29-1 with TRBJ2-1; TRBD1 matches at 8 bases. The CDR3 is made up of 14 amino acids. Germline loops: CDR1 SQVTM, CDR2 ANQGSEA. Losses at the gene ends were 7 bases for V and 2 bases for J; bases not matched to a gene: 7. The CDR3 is CSARQGLPYNEQFF. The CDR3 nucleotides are TGCAGCGCAAGACAGGGGTTACCCTACAATGAGCAGTTCTTC.

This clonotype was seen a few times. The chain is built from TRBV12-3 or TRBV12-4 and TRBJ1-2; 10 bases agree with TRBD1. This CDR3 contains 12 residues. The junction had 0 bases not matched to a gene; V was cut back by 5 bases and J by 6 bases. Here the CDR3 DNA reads TGTGCCAGCAGTGGGACAGGGGATGGCTACACCTTC. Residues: CASSGTGDGYTF.